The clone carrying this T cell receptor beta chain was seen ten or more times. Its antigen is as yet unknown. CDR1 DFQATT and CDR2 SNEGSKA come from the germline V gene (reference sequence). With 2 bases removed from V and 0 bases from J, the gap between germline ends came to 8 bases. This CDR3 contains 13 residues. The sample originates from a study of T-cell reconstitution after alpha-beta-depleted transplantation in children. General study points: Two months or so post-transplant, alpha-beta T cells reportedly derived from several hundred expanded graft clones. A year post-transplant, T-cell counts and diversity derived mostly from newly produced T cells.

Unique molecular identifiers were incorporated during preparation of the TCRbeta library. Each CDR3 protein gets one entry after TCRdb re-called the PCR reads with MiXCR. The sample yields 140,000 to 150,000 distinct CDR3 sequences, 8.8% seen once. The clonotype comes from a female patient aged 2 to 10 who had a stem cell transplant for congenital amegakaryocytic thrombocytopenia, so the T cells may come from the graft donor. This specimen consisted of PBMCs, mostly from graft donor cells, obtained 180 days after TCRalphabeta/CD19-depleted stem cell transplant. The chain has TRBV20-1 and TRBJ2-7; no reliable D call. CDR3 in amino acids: CSARLSTSYEQYF. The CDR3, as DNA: TGCAGTGCTAGACTCAGTACCTCCTACGAGCAGTACTTC.